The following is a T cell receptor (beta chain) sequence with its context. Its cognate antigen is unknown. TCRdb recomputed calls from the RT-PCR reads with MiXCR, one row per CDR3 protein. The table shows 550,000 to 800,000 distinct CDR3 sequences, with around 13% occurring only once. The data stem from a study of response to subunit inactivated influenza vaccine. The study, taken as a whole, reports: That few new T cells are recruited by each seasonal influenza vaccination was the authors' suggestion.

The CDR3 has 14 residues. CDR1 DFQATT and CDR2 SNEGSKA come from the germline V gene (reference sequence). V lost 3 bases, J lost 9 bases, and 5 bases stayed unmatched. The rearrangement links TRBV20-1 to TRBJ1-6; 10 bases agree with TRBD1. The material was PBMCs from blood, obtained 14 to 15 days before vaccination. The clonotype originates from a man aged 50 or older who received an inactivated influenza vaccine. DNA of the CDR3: TGCAGTGCTAGGGCCGGGACAGGGGTTTCACCCCTCCACTTT. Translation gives CSARAGTGVSPLHF.